These T cell receptor beta chains were read from a single sample in a study of liver allograft versus peripheral blood T cells. Each CDR3 protein is one row after TCRdb ran MiXCR on the reads. The profile shows some 10,000 distinct CDR3 sequences, less than 30% of them singletons. The receptors were gathered from a human patient who had a liver transplant. The graft donor may account for some of the T cells. CDR3s include the opening cysteine and the closing phenylalanine or tryptophan. The D gene is left open where the match is weak. Not every row has a clone size; where given, it reads once, few, many or a size class.

j_gene,v_gene,d_gene,abundance,CDR3aa,CDR3nt
TRBJ1-1,TRBV6-5,TRBD1,medium-sized,CASRTGAHTEAFF,TGTGCCAGCAGGACAGGGGCTCACACTGAAGCTTTCTTT
TRBJ1-4,TRBV6-5,-,medium-sized,CASSPLTKEKLFF,TGTGCCAGCAGTCCACTCACTAAGGAAAAACTGTTTTTT
TRBJ1-3,TRBV24-1,TRBD1,-,CATSDSGGSGNTIYF,TGTGCCACCAGTGACTCAGGGGGCTCTGGAAACACCATATATTTT
TRBJ1-4,TRBV5-6,TRBD1,medium-sized,CASSLAGGRPNEKLFF,TGTGCCAGCAGCTTGGCAGGGGGCCGGCCAAATGAAAAACTGTTTTTT
TRBJ1-4,TRBV10-3,-,medium-sized,CAIKGGVEEKLFF,TGTGCCATCAAAGGCGGGGTCGAAGAAAAACTGTTTTTT
TRBJ1-6,TRBV7-2,-,-,CASSLDRAGTYNSPLHF,TGTGCCAGCAGCTTAGACCGAGCCGGGACCTATAATTCACCCCTCCACTTT
TRBJ1-3,TRBV5-6,-,medium-sized,CASSLGTGSSGNTIYF,TGTGCCAGCAGCTTGGGCACAGGGTCCTCTGGAAACACCATATATTTT
TRBJ1-3,TRBV20-1,-,-,CSARRGAVEQDTIYF,TGCAGTGCTAGGCGGGGGGCGGTGGAGCAAGACACCATATATTTT
TRBJ2-1,TRBV18,TRBD2,medium-sized,CASSPASGYNEQFF,TGTGCCAGCTCACCGGCTAGCGGTTACAATGAGCAGTTCTTC
TRBJ1-2,TRBV12-3/TRBV12-4,-,-,CASSISTTVIYGYTF,TGTGCCAGCAGCATATCTACGACTGTTATCTATGGCTACACCTTC
TRBJ1-2,TRBV6-1,TRBD1,-,CASSEWASGGNYGYTF,TGTGCCAGCAGTGAGTGGGCGTCAGGGGGAAACTATGGCTACACCTTC
TRBJ1-1,TRBV6-1,-,medium-sized,CASTPQGLGTEAFF,TGTGCCAGCACTCCCCAGGGACTCGGCACTGAAGCTTTCTTT
TRBJ2-1,TRBV7-9,-,few,CASSLSLAGSLNEQFF,TGTGCCAGCAGCTTAAGTCTCGCCGGGAGCCTCAATGAGCAGTTCTTC
TRBJ1-2,TRBV19,-,few,CASSGPWEYGYTF,TGTGCCAGTAGTGGGCCATGGGAATATGGCTACACCTTC